Listed below are T cell receptor beta chains from one sample, sequenced in a study of cytomegalovirus exposure and HLA in healthy donors. The protocol was immunoSEQ multiplex PCR, while the TCRdb copy is restricted to in-frame clones and leaves out a portion. The sample holds tens of thousands of clones, almost 97% seen once. The sequenced sample consisted of PBMCs. These receptors were obtained from a woman under 30 in good health and CMV-seronegative. Each CDR3 is given with its conserved first and last residue. D genes are given only for firm matches. Clone size appears in some rows only: once, few, many, or a class for an expanded clone.

cdr3_length	d_call	j_call	v_call	clone_size	cdr3_nt	cdr3_aa
17	-	TRBJ2-2	TRBV5-4	-	TGTGCCAGCTCCCGTGGGGGGGCGCCCGGGAGGACCGGGGAGCTGTTTTTT	CASSRGGAPGRTGELFF
17	TRBD1	TRBJ1-3	TRBV9	-	TGTGCCAGCAGCGAAGGGACAGTCCCGTCGTTTGGAAACACCATATATTTT	CASSEGTVPSFGNTIYF
13	-	TRBJ2-5	TRBV18	-	TGTGCCAGCTCACCATATGACGGGGAGACCCAGTACTTC	CASSPYDGETQYF
15	TRBD2	TRBJ2-7	TRBV4-3	-	TGCGCCAGCAGCCAAGGACTAGCGGGTGCCTACGAGCAGTACTTC	CASSQGLAGAYEQYF
14	-	TRBJ2-7	TRBV6-6	-	TGTGCCAGCAGTTACCTGTCGAGCTCCTACGAGCAGTACTTC	CASSYLSSSYEQYF
17	-	TRBJ2-3	TRBV2	-	TGTGCCAGCAGTGATCGAGGCCCCCAACTTCGCACAGATACGCAGTATTTT	CASSDRGPQLRTDTQYF
16	TRBD2	TRBJ2-1	TRBV11-2	-	TGTGCCAGCAGCCCTCTAGCGGGAGGGCGGAACGGTGAGCAGTTCTTC	CASSPLAGGRNGEQFF
15	-	TRBJ2-1	TRBV6-1	-	TGTGCCAGCGCCCCGGTCCCAAGTCCATCCGGTGAGCAGTTCTTC	CASAPVPSPSGEQFF
15	TRBD1	TRBJ1-2	TRBV5-5	-	TGTGCCAGCAGCCCGATGACAGGGTTGGCCTATGGCTACACCTTC	CASSPMTGLAYGYTF
15	-	TRBJ2-1	TRBV27	once	TGTGCCAGCAGTTTAGTCTCTCGCAGGTTCGCTGAGCAGTTCTTC	CASSLVSRRFAEQFF
17	TRBD2	TRBJ2-1	TRBV28	-	TGTGCCAGCAGTTCCAGACTAGCGGGAGGGCGGGTCAATGAGCAGTTCTTC	CASSSRLAGGRVNEQFF
15	-	TRBJ2-5	TRBV18	-	TGTGCCAGCTCACTTGTAGAGGTTCCACAAGAGACCCAGTACTTC	CASSLVEVPQETQYF
14	TRBD1	TRBJ1-2	TRBV28	-	TGTGCCAGCAGTCTGGACAGGGAGAACTATGGCTACACCTTC	CASSLDRENYGYTF
14	TRBD1	TRBJ2-5	TRBV11-1	-	TGTGCCAGCAGCCACAGGGGGGTCAGGGAGACCCAGTACTTC	CASSHRGVRETQYF
15	TRBD1	TRBJ1-2	TRBV19	-	TGTGCCAGTAGCCCGGACAGGGGGATTGAGGATGGCTACACCTTC	CASSPDRGIEDGYTF
14	TRBD1	TRBJ1-4	TRBV5-6	-	TGTGCCAGCAGCCGACAGGGGAGGCGTCAAAAACTGTTTTTT	CASSRQGRRQKLFF
20	-	TRBJ2-5	TRBV27	-	TGTGCCAGCAGGGAAGGCCCCGGACAGGGGGCTAGCGGGGGGCAAGAGACCCAGTACTTC	CASREGPGQGASGGQETQYF
14	-	TRBJ1-2	TRBV2	-	TGTGCCAGCGGGGGCAGGGACCTTGGCTATGGCTACACCTTC	CASGGRDLGYGYTF
12	-	TRBJ2-7	TRBV5-1	once	TGCGCCAGCAGCTTGCGGGGCTACGAGCAGTACTTC	CASSLRGYEQYF
14	TRBD1	TRBJ1-1	TRBV19	-	TGTGCCAGTAGTATCGGGCAGGGGGCTCGGTGGGCTTTCTTT	CASSIGQGARWAFF
16	-	TRBJ1-4	TRBV4-1	-	TGCGCCAGCAGCCGACAATCCGGGACTCCCCTGGGAAAACTGTTTTTT	CASSRQSGTPLGKLFF
17	-	TRBJ1-1	TRBV27	-	TGTGCCAGCAGTTTAAAAAGGGGGGGCACGGGGGGCACTGAAGCTTTCTTT	CASSLKRGGTGGTEAFF
13	-	TRBJ2-5	TRBV18	-	TGTGCCAGCTCACCGGGCCCAACAGAGACCCAGTACTTC	CASSPGPTETQYF
15	TRBD2	TRBJ2-1	TRBV7-7	once	TGTGCTAGCAGCTTAGGTATCGGGGGGGCGGATGAGCAGTTCTTC	CASSLGIGGADEQFF
16	-	TRBJ2-2	TRBV5-1	-	TGCGCCAGCAGCCATCCCGGACTTGCAAACACCGGGGAGCTGTTTTTT	CASSHPGLANTGELFF
17	TRBD2	TRBJ2-3	TRBV4-2	-	TGTGCCAGCAGCCAAGGGCCAACTAGCGGGAGGACAGATACGCAGTATTTT	CASSQGPTSGRTDTQYF
17	TRBD1	TRBJ1-2	TRBV27	-	TGTGCCAGCAGCCAGCGGGGGACAGGGACAATCTCGGGTGGCTACACCTTC	CASSQRGTGTISGGYTF
13	-	TRBJ1-3	TRBV5-1	-	TGCGCCAGCAGCCCCGACCAGGACAAGGCCATATATTTT	CASSPDQDKAIYF
14	TRBD2	TRBJ2-7	TRBV7-2	-	TGTGCCAACAGCCCGGGGACTAGCGGGGGACGTCAGTACTTC	CANSPGTSGGRQYF
14	TRBD1	TRBJ2-3	TRBV4-3	-	TGCGCCAGCAGCCAACGACAGGGGACAGATACGCAGTATTTT	CASSQRQGTDTQYF